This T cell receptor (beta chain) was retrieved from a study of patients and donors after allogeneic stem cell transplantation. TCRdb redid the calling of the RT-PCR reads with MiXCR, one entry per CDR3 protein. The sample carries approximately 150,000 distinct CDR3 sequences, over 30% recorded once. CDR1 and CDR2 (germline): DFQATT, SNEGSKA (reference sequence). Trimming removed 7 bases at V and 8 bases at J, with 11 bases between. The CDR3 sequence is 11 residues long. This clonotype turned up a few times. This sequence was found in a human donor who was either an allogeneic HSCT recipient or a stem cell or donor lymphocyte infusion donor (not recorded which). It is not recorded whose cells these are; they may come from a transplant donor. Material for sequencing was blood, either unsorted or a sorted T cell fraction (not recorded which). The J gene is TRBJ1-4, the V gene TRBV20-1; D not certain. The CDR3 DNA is TGCAGTGTTGGGCGTCGGGAAAAACTGTTTTTT. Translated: CSVGRREKLFF.